This is a list of T cell receptor beta chains from one sample in a study of shared clonotypes between healthy human individuals. Libraries were prepared by immunoSEQ multiplex PCR; TCRdb keeps only in-frame clonotypes and omits some of them. The data contain about 1 million clones, approximately 70% of them singletons. Sequencing was performed on memory CD4+ T cells sorted from blood. All receptors come from a man younger than 35 in good health. Each CDR3 is given with its conserved first and last residue. A D gene is named only where the DNA matches it firmly. Not every row has a clone size; where given, it reads once, few, many or a size class.

d_gene: TRBD1
v_gene: TRBV10-2
j_gene: TRBJ2-7
abundance: few
CDR3aa: CASSAGGSTTYEQYF
CDR3nt: TGCGCCAGCAGTGCAGGGGGCTCCACGACCTACGAGCAGTACTTC

d_gene: .
v_gene: TRBV6-6
j_gene: TRBJ2-1
abundance: .
CDR3aa: CAGKGQYNEQFF
CDR3nt: TGTGCCGGTAAAGGGCAGTACAATGAGCAGTTCTTC

d_gene: .
v_gene: TRBV30
j_gene: TRBJ1-6
abundance: .
CDR3aa: CAWRAGGAHNSPLHF
CDR3nt: TGTGCCTGGAGGGCCGGGGGGGCTCATAATTCACCCCTCCACTTT

d_gene: TRBD1
v_gene: TRBV6-1
j_gene: TRBJ1-5
abundance: .
CDR3aa: CASSAILQGAKHF
CDR3nt: TGTGCCAGCAGTGCTATTTTACAGGGGGCGAAGCATTTT

d_gene: .
v_gene: TRBV5-6
j_gene: TRBJ1-1
abundance: .
CDR3aa: CASSPGRDLNTEAFF
CDR3nt: TGTGCCAGCAGCCCTGGAAGGGATCTGAACACTGAAGCTTTCTTT

d_gene: TRBD2
v_gene: TRBV7-7
j_gene: TRBJ2-1
abundance: once
CDR3aa: CASSLGKGLADLNEQFF
CDR3nt: TGTGCTAGCAGCCTAGGTAAGGGACTAGCGGACCTAAATGAGCAGTTCTTC

d_gene: .
v_gene: TRBV10-3
j_gene: TRBJ2-1
abundance: .
CDR3aa: CAIIGTDTGEQFF
CDR3nt: TGTGCCATCATCGGGACTGATACGGGTGAGCAGTTCTTC

d_gene: .
v_gene: TRBV19
j_gene: TRBJ1-6
abundance: few
CDR3aa: CASSSLQWDSPLHF
CDR3nt: TGTGCCAGTAGTAGTCTGCAGTGGGATTCACCCCTCCACTTT

d_gene: .
v_gene: TRBV6-1
j_gene: TRBJ1-5
abundance: .
CDR3aa: CASSELGTNQPQHF
CDR3nt: TGTGCCAGCAGTGAACTCGGAACCAATCAGCCCCAGCATTTT

d_gene: TRBD2
v_gene: TRBV27
j_gene: TRBJ2-5
abundance: .
CDR3aa: CASSLIGVRASGRQETQYF
CDR3nt: TGTGCCAGCAGTTTAATTGGGGTGAGGGCTAGCGGTAGACAAGAGACCCAGTACTTC

d_gene: .
v_gene: TRBV14
j_gene: TRBJ2-7
abundance: .
CDR3aa: CASSQGVLAGGSYEQYF
CDR3nt: TGTGCCAGCAGCCAAGGAGTTTTAGCAGGGGGGAGCTACGAGCAGTACTTC

d_gene: .
v_gene: TRBV4-1
j_gene: TRBJ2-2
abundance: .
CDR3aa: CASSLSRADTGELFF
CDR3nt: TGCGCCAGCAGCCTAAGCCGTGCAGACACCGGGGAGCTGTTTTTT

d_gene: TRBD1
v_gene: TRBV6-1
j_gene: TRBJ1-5
abundance: many
CDR3aa: CASGRGTGENQPQHF
CDR3nt: TGTGCCAGCGGCCGTGGGACAGGGGAGAATCAGCCCCAGCATTTT

d_gene: .
v_gene: TRBV21-1
j_gene: TRBJ1-3
abundance: .
CDR3aa: CASSKIPPRVGLAGNTIYF
CDR3nt: TGTGCCAGCAGCAAAATCCCCCCGAGGGTCGGGCTGGCTGGAAACACCATATATTTT

d_gene: .
v_gene: TRBV27
j_gene: TRBJ2-1
abundance: few
CDR3aa: CASSSRQRLAGNEQFF
CDR3nt: TGTGCCAGCAGTTCCCGACAGAGACTGGCTGGGAATGAGCAGTTCTTC

d_gene: .
v_gene: TRBV30
j_gene: TRBJ2-7
abundance: .
CDR3aa: CAWREGGLHEQYF
CDR3nt: TGTGCCTGGAGGGAGGGAGGTCTACACGAGCAGTACTTC

d_gene: TRBD1
v_gene: TRBV2
j_gene: TRBJ2-5
abundance: .
CDR3aa: CASSEETGVVETQYF
CDR3nt: TGTGCCAGCAGTGAAGAGACAGGGGTCGTGGAGACCCAGTACTTC

d_gene: .
v_gene: TRBV10-1
j_gene: TRBJ2-3
abundance: .
CDR3aa: CASSESGNTQYF
CDR3nt: TGCGCCAGCAGTGAGTCGGGGAATACGCAGTATTTT

d_gene: TRBD2
v_gene: TRBV15
j_gene: TRBJ2-7
abundance: .
CDR3aa: CATSSRLSSGGYEQYF
CDR3nt: TGTGCCACCAGCAGTCGCCTCTCTAGCGGGGGTTACGAGCAGTACTTC

d_gene: TRBD1
v_gene: TRBV29-1
j_gene: TRBJ1-1
abundance: .
CDR3aa: CSVGDSNFNTEAFF
CDR3nt: TGCAGCGTGGGGGACAGCAACTTTAACACTGAAGCTTTCTTT

d_gene: .
v_gene: TRBV12-5
j_gene: TRBJ1-2
abundance: .
CDR3aa: CASAPAEGRYGYTF
CDR3nt: TGTGCTAGTGCCCCGGCAGAGGGCAGATATGGCTACACCTTC

d_gene: .
v_gene: TRBV27
j_gene: TRBJ1-4
abundance: .
CDR3aa: CASSPDGRPSTNEKLFF
CDR3nt: TGTGCCAGCAGTCCGGACGGCCGGCCGTCAACTAATGAAAAACTGTTTTTT

d_gene: .
v_gene: TRBV15
j_gene: TRBJ1-2
abundance: .
CDR3aa: CATSREGNYGYTF
CDR3nt: TGTGCCACCAGCAGAGAGGGTAACTATGGCTACACCTTC

d_gene: .
v_gene: TRBV25-1
j_gene: TRBJ2-5
abundance: .
CDR3aa: CASSVGEYQETQYF
CDR3nt: TGTGCCAGCAGTGTAGGGGAGTACCAAGAGACCCAGTACTTC

d_gene: TRBD2
v_gene: TRBV7-8
j_gene: TRBJ2-2
abundance: many
CDR3aa: CASRLAGDVAGELFF
CDR3nt: TGTGCCAGCAGACTAGCGGGAGATGTGGCCGGGGAGCTGTTTTTT

d_gene: .
v_gene: TRBV6-1
j_gene: TRBJ1-5
abundance: .
CDR3aa: CASSEAPKQPQHF
CDR3nt: TGTGCCAGCAGTGAAGCCCCCAAACAGCCCCAGCATTTT

d_gene: .
v_gene: TRBV7-9
j_gene: TRBJ1-1
abundance: .
CDR3aa: CASSLQVNTEAFF
CDR3nt: TGTGCCAGCAGCCTACAGGTGAACACTGAAGCTTTCTTT

d_gene: TRBD1
v_gene: TRBV6-1
j_gene: TRBJ1-5
abundance: few
CDR3aa: CASSDNDRAHQPQHF
CDR3nt: TGTGCCAGCAGTGATAATGACAGGGCCCATCAGCCCCAGCATTTT

d_gene: .
v_gene: TRBV9
j_gene: TRBJ1-3
abundance: .
CDR3aa: CASSLNSGNTIYF
CDR3nt: TGTGCCAGCAGCCTCAACTCTGGAAACACCATATATTTT

d_gene: .
v_gene: TRBV7-3
j_gene: TRBJ1-5
abundance: once
CDR3aa: CASSERGGVNQPQHF
CDR3nt: TGTGCCAGCAGCGAGAGAGGGGGGGTGAATCAGCCCCAGCATTTT

d_gene: .
v_gene: TRBV5-6
j_gene: TRBJ2-3
abundance: once
CDR3aa: CASSLDLSTADF
CDR3nt: TGTGCCAGCAGCTTGGATCTATCTACGGCGGATTTT

d_gene: .
v_gene: TRBV27
j_gene: TRBJ2-3
abundance: .
CDR3aa: CASSSWENGADTQYF
CDR3nt: TGTGCCAGCAGTTCTTGGGAGAACGGTGCAGATACGCAGTATTTT

d_gene: .
v_gene: TRBV6-5
j_gene: TRBJ2-4
abundance: .
CDR3aa: CASSYSRGLAKNIQYF
CDR3nt: TGTGCCAGCAGTTACTCTAGGGGGTTGGCCAAAAACATTCAGTACTTC

d_gene: TRBD1
v_gene: TRBV5-1
j_gene: TRBJ2-1
abundance: .
CDR3aa: CASSLPPGGKSYNEQFF
CDR3nt: TGCGCCAGCAGCTTGCCCCCAGGGGGAAAATCCTACAATGAGCAGTTCTTC

d_gene: .
v_gene: TRBV6-5
j_gene: TRBJ1-2
abundance: .
CDR3aa: CASSSGGSYTF
CDR3nt: TGTGCCAGCAGCAGCGGTGGGAGCTACACCTTC

d_gene: TRBD2
v_gene: TRBV2
j_gene: TRBJ2-1
abundance: .
CDR3aa: CASSDLREVNLYNEQFF
CDR3nt: TGTGCCAGCAGTGATTTGCGGGAGGTTAATCTCTACAATGAGCAGTTCTTC

d_gene: .
v_gene: TRBV10-3
j_gene: TRBJ1-2
abundance: .
CDR3aa: CAITEAQGDYGYTF
CDR3nt: TGTGCCATCACCGAGGCCCAGGGTGACTATGGCTACACCTTC

d_gene: .
v_gene: TRBV30
j_gene: TRBJ1-1
abundance: .
CDR3aa: CAWSVAGNTEAFF
CDR3nt: TGTGCCTGGAGTGTCGCCGGGAATACTGAAGCTTTCTTT

d_gene: .
v_gene: TRBV4-3
j_gene: TRBJ2-2
abundance: .
CDR3aa: CASSQEPGNTGELFF
CDR3nt: TGCGCCAGCAGCCAAGAACCAGGGAACACCGGGGAGCTGTTTTTT

d_gene: TRBD2
v_gene: TRBV15
j_gene: TRBJ2-5
abundance: .
CDR3aa: CATSRDSAGGQETQYF
CDR3nt: TGTGCCACCAGCAGAGATAGTGCGGGGGGCCAAGAGACCCAGTACTTC

d_gene: .
v_gene: TRBV6-6
j_gene: TRBJ2-3
abundance: once
CDR3aa: CASRQKQGLDTQYF
CDR3nt: TGTGCCAGCAGACAGAAGCAGGGACTTGATACGCAGTATTTT

d_gene: TRBD1
v_gene: TRBV7-9
j_gene: TRBJ2-2
abundance: .
CDR3aa: CASSFRGQGDMNKTGELFF
CDR3nt: TGTGCCAGCAGCTTCCGGGGACAGGGCGATATGAATAAAACCGGGGAGCTGTTTTTT

d_gene: TRBD1
v_gene: TRBV5-1
j_gene: TRBJ2-5
abundance: .
CDR3aa: CASSPGQGASGETQYF
CDR3nt: TGCGCCAGCAGCCCGGGACAGGGGGCTTCGGGAGAGACCCAGTACTTC

d_gene: TRBD1
v_gene: TRBV27
j_gene: TRBJ1-3
abundance: .
CDR3aa: CASSPAGQGAPGNTIYF
CDR3nt: TGTGCCAGCAGTCCCGCCGGACAGGGGGCACCTGGAAACACCATATATTTT

d_gene: TRBD1
v_gene: TRBV19
j_gene: TRBJ2-7
abundance: .
CDR3aa: CASSSDRIKYF
CDR3nt: TGTGCCAGTAGTTCGGACAGGATAAAATACTTC